This is a list of T cell receptor beta chains from one sample in a study of glioma-infiltrating T cells after dendritic cell vaccination. Profiled with immunoSEQ multiplex PCR; TCRdb holds only in-frame clones, not every one. The table lists around 92,000 clones, over 80% of them singletons. Material: blood, obtained after dendritic cell vaccination. These receptors were taken from a human donor with glioblastoma. Each CDR3 is given with its conserved first and last residue. Each record gives: clone size, J gene, V gene, D gene, CDR3 protein, CDR3 DNA. A D gene is named only where the DNA matches it firmly. Only some rows state a clone size, as once, few, many or a class for expanded clones.

>few|TRBJ2-1|TRBV18|TRBD2
CASSPQLAALYNEQFF
TGTGCCAGCTCACCACAACTAGCGGCGCTCTACAATGAGCAGTTCTTC
>-|TRBJ2-2|TRBV2|TRBD1
CASSEGQGATGELFF
TGTGCCAGCAGCGAGGGACAGGGGGCAACCGGGGAGCTGTTTTTT
>-|TRBJ2-3|TRBV6-6|TRBD1
CASSYGTVSSTDTQYF
TGTGCCAGCAGTTACGGGACAGTGTCTAGCACAGATACGCAGTATTTT
>-|TRBJ1-1|TRBV9|-
CASSADTGFGTEAFF
TGTGCCAGCAGCGCGGACACAGGGTTCGGCACTGAAGCTTTCTTT
>-|TRBJ2-1|TRBV7-6|TRBD2
CASSLRGAGGTKSYNEQFF
TGTGCCAGCAGCTTAAGGGGAGCGGGGGGAACAAAATCCTACAATGAGCAGTTCTTC
>-|TRBJ2-7|TRBV12-5|-
CASGLEYTEQYF
TGTGCTAGTGGTTTGGAGTACACCGAGCAGTACTTC
>-|TRBJ2-2|TRBV7-9|-
CASSPTSLPGELFF
TGTGCCAGCAGCCCGACTAGTTTGCCCGGGGAGCTGTTTTTT
>-|TRBJ2-2|TRBV10-3|TRBD2
CAIRDGTSGSRAGELFF
TGTGCCATCAGGGATGGGACTAGCGGGAGTAGGGCCGGGGAGCTGTTTTTT
>-|TRBJ2-6|TRBV10-3|-
CAISESLAAGANVLTF
TGTGCCATCAGTGAATCCTTGGCTGCTGGGGCCAACGTCCTGACTTTC
>-|TRBJ1-5|TRBV18|TRBD1
CASSPGTALVNQPQHF
TGTGCCAGCTCACCCGGGACAGCTCTTGTCAATCAGCCCCAGCATTTT
>few|TRBJ1-4|TRBV19|-
CASLIGKKLFF
TGTGCCTCCCTAATCGGGAAAAAACTGTTTTTT
>-|TRBJ2-7|TRBV28|-
CASSVLVSSYEQYF
TGTGCCAGCAGTGTACTAGTAAGCTCCTACGAGCAGTACTTC
>few|TRBJ2-2|TRBV28|-
CASSLGGSGELFF
TGTGCCAGCAGTTTAGGGGGCTCCGGGGAGCTGTTTTTT
>-|TRBJ2-1|TRBV18|TRBD2
CASSAKAGVGNEQFF
TGTGCCAGCTCAGCAAAAGCGGGAGTAGGGAATGAGCAGTTCTTC
>-|TRBJ1-2|TRBV5-4|TRBD1
CASSSDRGNYGYTF
TGTGCCAGCAGCTCCGACAGGGGGAACTATGGCTACACCTTC
>-|TRBJ2-5|TRBV20-1|-
CSAIGETQYF
TGCAGTGCCATCGGAGAGACCCAGTACTTC
>-|TRBJ1-3|TRBV6-1|-
CASSHKGNTIYF
TGTGCCAGCAGTCACAAAGGAAACACCATATATTTT
>once|TRBJ1-6|TRBV19|TRBD1
CASSPGVQGQVFSSYNSPLHF
TGTGCCAGTAGCCCGGGCGTTCAAGGACAGGTTTTTAGCTCCTATAATTCACCCCTCCACTTT
>-|TRBJ1-1|TRBV6-1|TRBD1
CASSSDRDTEAFF
TGTGCCAGCAGCTCGGACAGGGATACTGAAGCTTTCTTT
>-|TRBJ1-1|TRBV30|-
CACGGRTEAFF
TGTGCCTGCGGGGGGCGGACTGAAGCTTTCTTT
>-|TRBJ1-2|TRBV11-2|-
CASSVRQTPNYGYTF
TGTGCCAGCAGCGTTCGACAGACCCCTAACTATGGCTACACCTTC
>-|TRBJ2-5|TRBV7-7|-
CASSFDQGGQETQYF
TGTGCTAGCAGCTTCGATCAGGGTGGCCAAGAGACCCAGTACTTC
>-|TRBJ2-5|TRBV27|TRBD1
CASSLRGQIETQYF
TGTGCCAGCAGTTTGAGGGGGCAAATTGAGACCCAGTACTTC
>-|TRBJ2-3|TRBV5-4|TRBD2
CALSSPRGEDTQYF
TGTGCCCTGAGTAGCCCCCGGGGGGAAGATACGCAGTATTTT
>-|TRBJ2-3|TRBV5-4|-
CASSLRGRDTQYF
TGTGCCAGCAGCCTACGGGGAAGGGATACGCAGTATTTT
>-|TRBJ2-2|TRBV7-2|-
CASSSSVAGELFF
TGTGCCAGCAGCAGTTCGGTGGCCGGGGAGCTGTTTTTT
>-|TRBJ2-5|TRBV18|-
CASSPLRPQETQYF
TGTGCCAGCTCACCACTGAGGCCCCAAGAGACCCAGTACTTC
>once|TRBJ1-5|TRBV19|-
CATLGQTGVSNQPQHF
TGTGCCACTCTGGGCCAGACAGGTGTAAGCAATCAGCCCCAGCATTTT
>-|TRBJ2-7|TRBV5-6|TRBD1
CASSSLQGTYEQYF
TGTGCCAGCAGCTCTCTACAGGGGACGTACGAGCAGTACTTC
>-|TRBJ2-7|TRBV5-1|-
CASSARPTGSYEQYF
TGCGCCAGCAGCGCACGGCCCACGGGCTCCTACGAGCAGTACTTC
>once|TRBJ2-7|TRBV28|TRBD1
CASTEDRGVYEQYF
TGTGCCAGCACCGAAGACAGGGGGGTTTACGAGCAGTACTTC
>-|TRBJ2-5|TRBV6-1|-
CASSGEGGALGQYF
TGTGCCAGCAGTGGCGAAGGGGGGGCCCTGGGGCAGTACTTC
>-|TRBJ2-7|TRBV6-5|TRBD2
CASSYLAGTYEQYF
TGTGCCAGCAGTTACCTAGCGGGGACCTACGAGCAGTACTTC
>-|TRBJ2-2|TRBV19|-
CASRPAPRTGELFF
TGTGCCAGCAGGCCAGCCCCCCGTACCGGGGAGCTGTTTTTT
>-|TRBJ2-7|TRBV5-6|TRBD1
CASSPGQGGYEQYF
TGTGCCAGCAGCCCCGGACAGGGGGGGTACGAGCAGTACTTC
>-|TRBJ2-1|TRBV6-5|-
CASSDWGDSEQFF
TGTGCCAGCAGCGACTGGGGGGACAGTGAGCAGTTCTTC
>-|TRBJ1-2|TRBV10-3|TRBD1
CAISRDSTNYGYTF
TGTGCCATCAGCAGGGACAGTACTAACTATGGCTACACCTTC
>-|TRBJ1-2|TRBV9|-
CASSRGEGRVYGYTF
TGTGCCAGCAGCCGGGGGGAGGGGCGGGTCTATGGCTACACCTTC
>-|TRBJ2-2|TRBV2|TRBD1
CASSVERQGITGELFF
TGTGCCAGCAGTGTAGAGCGACAGGGAATAACCGGGGAGCTGTTTTTT
>-|TRBJ2-2|TRBV5-1|-
CASSPSPGTGAGELFF
TGCGCCAGCAGCCCATCCCCGGGTACAGGAGCCGGGGAGCTGTTTTTT